Below, 31 T cell receptor beta chains from the same sample are listed, as sequenced in a study of CD8+ T cells in alopecia areata. The treatment is: oral pan-JAK inhibitor, 5-10 mg twice daily. Reverse transcription of extracted RNA yielded cDNA, which provided the sequencing template. Measured with immunoSEQ multiplex PCR; TCRdb has only the in-frame clones, and not every one. The sample holds about 190,000 clones; 60% are singletons and the top ten take approximately 1%. This specimen consisted of CD4+ T cells sorted from blood, obtained at week 24, from a patient treated with tofacitinib. The receptors originated from a human donor with alopecia areata.

The V gene is TRBV27, the J gene TRBJ1-6; D is undetermined. The CDR3 contains 14 residues. Trimming removed 5 bases from V and 1 base from J, with 6 bases in between. CDR1 is MNHEY, CDR2 SMNVEV, per germline (reference sequence). Here the CDR3 reads CASSPPSYNSPLHF. The CDR3 bases are TGTGCCAGCAGTCCCCCATCCTATAATTCACCCCTCCACTTT.

The chain combines TRBV9 with TRBJ2-6, with D perhaps TRBD1 (6 bases). Germline V gives CDR1 SGDLS, CDR2 YYNGEE. The CDR3 length is 18 residues. V dropped 3 bases and J dropped 2 bases, with 18 bases sitting between them. The CDR3 sequence is CASSDGKQQGAGANVLTF. CDR3 DNA sequence: TGTGCCAGCAGCGATGGAAAGCAACAGGGAGCTGGGGCCAACGTCCTGACTTTC.

The sample holds a few counts of this clone. This chain links TRBV19 with TRBJ1-1; 9 positions match TRBD1. V gave up 10 bases and J gave up 6 bases; unmatched junction bases: 15. The length of the CDR3 is 15 residues. The germline V gene has CDR1 LNHDA and CDR2 SQIVND (reference sequence). CDR3 sequence: CATSRPGQGKAEAFF. The CDR3 coding sequence is TGTGCCACCTCAAGACCGGGACAGGGTAAAGCTGAAGCTTTCTTT. The whole variable domain, remainder taken from reference TRBV19 and TRBJ1-1, is DGGITQSPKYLFRKEGQNVTLSCEQNLNHDAMYWYRQDPGQGLRLIYYSQIVNDFQKGDIAEGYSVSREKKESFPLTVTSAQKNPTAFYLCATSRPGQGKAEAFFGQGTRLTVV.

V and J are TRBV27 and TRBJ2-7; D is ambiguous. The CDR3 sequence is 10 residues long. Between the trimmed V and J ends, which lost 8 bases and 4 bases, there was a span of 6 bases. Per the germline V gene, CDR1 is MNHEY and CDR2 is SMNVEV (reference sequence). The CDR3 bases are TGTGCCAGCGGGTTTTACGAGCAGTACTTC. This translates into CASGFYEQYF.

The chain joins TRBV5-6 to TRBJ2-6; D is unclear. V gave up 4 bases and J gave up 8 bases, with 7 bases separating them. This CDR3 has 12 amino acids. Germline V gene lookup returns CDR1 SGHDT and CDR2 YYEEEE. CDR3 in DNA: TGTGCCAGCAGCCGTATCACCAACGTCCTGACTTTC. It is translated as CASSRITNVLTF. Using reference TRBV5-6 and TRBJ2-6 for the parts outside the CDR3, the full variable domain is DAGVTQSPTHLIKTRGQQVTLRCSPKSGHDTVSWYQQALGQGPQFIFQYYEEEERQRGNFPDRFSGHQFPNYSSELNVNALLLGDSALYLCASSRITNVLTFGAGSRLTVL.

The chain has TRBV10-3 and TRBJ1-5, with D perhaps matching TRBD1 (5 bases). The CDR3 sequence is 14 residues long. V lost 2 bases to trimming and J lost 4 bases, with 9 bases between them. The germline gives CDR1 ENHRY, CDR2 SYGVKD. CDR3 protein: CAISEIGANQPQHF. In DNA, the CDR3 is TGTGCCATCAGTGAGATCGGGGCGAATCAGCCCCAGCATTTT.

V gene TRBV29-1 combines with J gene TRBJ1-5, with D tentatively TRBD1 (6 bases). The CDR3 is 12 residues long. Trimming pared 4 bases from V and 4 bases from J, leaving 8 bases between. The germline CDR1 and CDR2 sequences are SQVTM and ANQGSEA. As DNA, the CDR3 is TGCAGCGTTGCAGGGGTAAATCAGCCCCAGCATTTT. It is translated as CSVAGVNQPQHF.

This clone has only a few counts. V is TRBV5-6 and J is TRBJ1-4; D remains unclear. CDR3 length equals 14 residues. Trimming removed 2 bases at V and 2 bases at J, with 7 bases between. Germline V CDR1 and CDR2: SGHDT, YYEEEE. The DNA of the CDR3 is TGTGCCAGCAGCTTCGGCAGTACTAATGAAAAACTGTTTTTT. Translation gives CASSFGSTNEKLFF.

The chain is built from TRBV29-1 and TRBJ1-2; 7 bases are shared with TRBD1. The junction had 4 bases not matched to a gene; V was cut back by 6 bases and J by 0 bases. CDR3 size: 13 residues. The germline gives CDR1 SQVTM, CDR2 ANQGSEA. CDR3: CSVTGVPNYGYTF. CDR3 nucleotides: TGCAGCGTCACAGGGGTCCCTAACTATGGCTACACCTTC.

This clone was seen more than once but under ten times. The chain uses TRBV6-5 and TRBJ1-2, with TRBD1 matching over 8 bases. The CDR3 runs to 13 residues. From germline, CDR1 is MNHEY and CDR2 SVGAGI. V lost 6 bases and J lost 4; bases outside the gene matches: 4. CDR3 region: CASSRDRGYGYTF. The CDR3 region has the DNA TGTGCCAGCAGCCGCGACAGGGGCTATGGCTACACCTTC.

This chain joins TRBV30 and TRBJ2-1; a weak D match, TRBD1 (6 bases). Per germline, CDR1 GTSNPN and CDR2 SVGIG (reference sequence). The CDR3 contains 15 residues. The V end was cut by 4 bases, the J end by 6 bases, with 19 bases between. The CDR3 DNA reads TGTGCCTGGACCCAACAGGGAATTGGCGTCAATGAGCAGTTCTTC. Its protein is CAWTQQGIGVNEQFF.

The V and J genes are TRBV29-1 and TRBJ1-1, with D possibly TRBD1 on 5 matching bases. Germline values: CDR1 SQVTM, CDR2 ANQGSEA. Between the trimmed V and J ends, which lost 5 bases and 11 bases, there was a span of 15 bases. The CDR3 has 11 residues. The CDR3 DNA sequence: TGCAGCGTTCAGACAGACGTGAACGCTTTCTTT. Amino acid sequence: CSVQTDVNAFF.

As regards this clone: Other nucleotide sequences from this sample produce the same CDR3. The chain has TRBV29-1 and TRBJ2-7, with a weak D call TRBD1 (6 bases). V was shortened by 6 bases and J by 1 base, with 13 bases between the two germline ends. The CDR3 totals 13 residues. Germline V gene data show CDR1 as SQVTM and CDR2 as ANQGSEA. As DNA, the CDR3 is TGCAGCGTGCGAACAGGGATATCCTACGAGCAGTACTTC. Its translation is CSVRTGISYEQYF.

This clone showed up just a few times. The rearrangement links TRBV21-1 to TRBJ1-2; whether TRBD1, the table's D call, matches the DNA was not checked. TRBV21-1 is a recognized pseudogene. The CDR3 contains 13 residues. The CDR3 spells CASTRTTAYGYTF. In DNA, the CDR3 is TGTGCCAGCACCAGGACGACAGCGTATGGCTACACCTTC.

The sample holds one count of this clone. This CDR3 reads CAWSVGLAGEETQYF. CDR3 nucleotide sequence: TGTGCCTGGAGTGTAGGGCTAGCGGGGGAAGAGACCCAGTACTTC. The gene calls are TRBV30 and TRBJ2-5, with 10 bases aligning to TRBD2. CDR1 and CDR2 (germline): GTSNPN, SVGIG (reference sequence). V lost 0 bases to trimming and J lost 3 bases; unmatched junction nucleotides: 4. The CDR3 is made up of 15 amino acids.

The chain links TRBV2 to TRBJ1-2; 9 bases are shared with TRBD1. CDR3 size: 15 residues. Unmatched junction bases numbered 7, after V lost 4 bases and J lost 4 bases. Looked up from germline, CDR1 is SNHLY and CDR2 is FYNNEI. The CDR3 DNA sequence: TGTGCCAGCAGTGGAGGGACAGGGTCGAGCTATGGCTACACCTTC. This gives the protein CASSGGTGSSYGYTF.

This clone showed up many times. The rearrangement joins TRBV4-3 to TRBJ1-2; D is perhaps TRBD1 (6 bases). The CDR3 has 15 residues. Trimming stripped 2 bases from V and 3 bases from J, with 13 bases between. The V gene's germline CDR1 is LGHNA and CDR2 YSLEER. CDR3 region: CASSQIRGGDYGYTF. The CDR3 DNA is TGCGCCAGCAGCCAAATCAGAGGGGGGGACTATGGCTACACCTTC.

V is TRBV7-7 and J is TRBJ2-2, with D perhaps TRBD1 (5 bases). The CDR3 has 12 residues. Trimming took off 4 bases at V and 8 bases at J, with 8 bases between the two ends. Germline-derived CDR1 and CDR2 are SSHAT and FNYEAQ (reference sequence). The CDR3 DNA follows: TGTGCCAGCAGCTATAGGGGAGGGGAGCTGTTTTTT. This translates into CASSYRGGELFF.

The V and J genes are TRBV29-1 and TRBJ1-6, with D tentatively TRBD1 (5 bases). V shed 3 bases and J shed 15 bases, with 15 bases lying between them. CDR3 size: 12 residues. CDR1 is SQVTM and CDR2 is ANQGSEA in the germline V gene. Written as DNA, the CDR3 is TGCAGCGTTGATGTGGGGGGTTCGGTCCTCCACTTT. Its protein product is CSVDVGGSVLHF.

The chain carries TRBV5-1 and TRBJ2-3; D gene unclear. CDR3 length: 13 amino acids. The germline V gene encodes CDR1 SGHRS and CDR2 YFSETQ. Trimming shortened V by 1 base and J by 1 base, and 4 bases separated the two germline ends. The CDR3 DNA reads TGCGCCAGCAGCTTGTGGGGCACAGATACGCAGTATTTT. Translation gives CASSLWGTDTQYF.

The J gene is TRBJ1-1, the V gene TRBV9, with D unresolved. Per germline, CDR1 SGDLS and CDR2 YYNGEE. CDR3 length: 16 amino acids. V shed 0 bases and J shed 3 bases, with 15 bases lying between them. The chain's CDR3 is CASSVGVRTGYTEAFF. For the CDR3, the DNA is TGTGCCAGCAGCGTAGGAGTCAGGACTGGGTACACTGAAGCTTTCTTT. Together with reference TRBV9 and TRBJ1-1, the CDR3 gives the full variable domain: DSGVTQTPKHLITATGQRVTLRCSPRSGDLSVYWYQQSLDQGLQFLIQYYNGEERAKGNILERFSAQQFPDLHSELNLSSLELGDSALYFCASSVGVRTGYTEAFFGQGTRLTVV.

A single count supports this clone. The rearrangement joins TRBV4-3 to TRBJ2-3; 8 bases line up with TRBD2. The CDR3 sequence is 16 residues long. Germline V gene sequence: CDR1 LGHNA, CDR2 YSLEER. Trimming removed 3 bases from V and 5 bases from J; junction bases left unmatched: 10. The CDR3 DNA sequence: TGCGCCAGCAGCCAGCGGATGGGACTAGTGAAAGATACGCAGTATTTT. Translation gives CASSQRMGLVKDTQYF.

Concerning this clone itself: Other DNA sequences in the same sample also yield this CDR3. The chain joins TRBV4-3 to TRBJ2-7; TRBD1 aligns across 9 bases. In germline, CDR1 is LGHNA, CDR2 YSLEER. V was clipped by 1 base and J by 1 base; unmatched bases: 2. The CDR3 runs to 15 residues. In DNA form, the CDR3 reads TGCGCCAGCAGCCAAGTGGGACAGGGATCCTACGAGCAGTACTTC. It encodes CASSQVGQGSYEQYF.

The chain carries TRBV27 and TRBJ2-2; D not resolved. The V gene's germline CDR1 is MNHEY and CDR2 SMNVEV (reference sequence). The CDR3 is 12 residues long. V lost 5 bases to trimming and J lost 3 bases, with 4 bases between them. The CDR3 DNA reads as TGTGCCAGCAGTCTTTACACCGGGGAGCTGTTTTTT. Protein product: CASSLYTGELFF.

The CDR3: CAWSRRGGRLRSGELFF. DNA of the CDR3: TGTGCCTGGAGTAGGCGGGGGGGCCGACTTCGGTCCGGGGAGCTGTTTTTT. The chain has TRBV30 and TRBJ2-2; 9 nucleotides align to TRBD2. V lost 2 bases to trimming and J lost 6 bases; unmatched junction nucleotides: 13. From germline, CDR1 is GTSNPN and CDR2 SVGIG (reference sequence). The CDR3 consists of 17 residues. Drawing the rest from reference TRBV30 and TRBJ2-2, the complete variable domain is SQTIHQWPATLVQPVGSPLSLECTVEGTSNPNLYWYRQAAGRGLQLLFYSVGIGQISSEVPQNLSASRPQDRQFILSSKKLLLSDSGFYLCAWSRRGGRLRSGELFFGEGSRLTVL.

The chain carries TRBV18 and TRBJ2-7; 9 bases line up with TRBD1. J gave up 1 base and V 4 bases, and 8 bases lay outside the gene matches. This CDR3 has 16 amino acids. CDR1 and CDR2 (germline): KGHSH, LQKENI. CDR3 coding DNA: TGTGCCAGCTCACGGGTCGGACAGGGGCGGTCCTACGAGCAGTACTTC. As protein: CASSRVGQGRSYEQYF. The full variable domain, completed using reference TRBV18 and TRBJ2-7, is NAGVMQNPRHLVRRRGQEARLRCSPMKGHSHVYWYRQLPEEGLKFMVYLQKENIIDESGMPKERFSAEFPKEGPSILRIQQVVRGDSAAYFCASSRVGQGRSYEQYFGPGTRLTVT.

The J gene is TRBJ1-1, the V gene TRBV30; 10 nucleotides match TRBD1. The CDR3 is 15 amino acids. The V and J ends lost 1 base and 1 base, in that order; junction bases with no gene match: 3. Germline assignment: CDR1 GTSNPN and CDR2 SVGIG (reference sequence). CDR3 DNA: TGTGCCTGGAGTGGTTGGACAGGGGGGAACACTGAAGCTTTCTTT. Translation gives CAWSGWTGGNTEAFF.

The rearrangement uses TRBV29-1 and TRBJ2-3, with 10 positions matching TRBD2. Germline V gene data show CDR1 as SQVTM and CDR2 as ANQGSEA. The junction had 6 bases not matched to a gene; V was cut back by 8 bases and J by 1 base. The CDR3 extends over 14 amino acids. CDR3 sequence: CSLSLAGGTDTQYF. The DNA for the CDR3 is TGCAGCCTTTCCCTAGCGGGGGGCACAGATACGCAGTATTTT.

CDR3 residues: CALKTVNTEAFF. As DNA, the CDR3 is TGTGCCCTAAAGACAGTAAACACTGAAGCTTTCTTT. The chain couples TRBV30 to TRBJ1-1; TRBD1 might be the D (5 bases). The CDR3 extends over 12 amino acids. Trimming took 8 bases from V and 2 from J, leaving 12 bases between them. Germline V gene sequence: CDR1 GTSNPN, CDR2 SVGIG (reference sequence).

In this sample, this clone turned up once. The same CDR3 can be traced to other DNA sequences in this sample. The rearrangement links TRBV2 to TRBJ2-2; D unresolved. The germline CDR1 and CDR2 sequences are SNHLY and FYNNEI. This CDR3 region has 12 residues. V shed 6 bases and J shed 1 base, with 3 bases lying between them. The CDR3 spells CASRENTGELFF. In nucleotides, the CDR3 is TGTGCCAGCAGAGAGAACACCGGGGAGCTGTTTTTT. The entire variable domain, with the rest obtained from reference TRBV2 and TRBJ2-2, is as follows: EPEVTQTPSHQVTQMGQEVILRCVPISNHLYFYWYRQILGQKVEFLVSFYNNEISEKSEIFDDQFSVERPDGSNFTLKIRSTKLEDSAMYFCASRENTGELFFGEGSRLTVL.

The V call is TRBV18, the J call TRBJ2-5; possible D gene TRBD1, 7 bases. The V gene lost 3 bases and the J gene lost 2 bases, with 10 bases spanning the gap. This CDR3 is 14 amino acids long. Germline CDR1 KGHSH, CDR2 LQKENI. The DNA for the CDR3 is TGTGCCAGCTCACCGGCGGGACAGCAAGAGACCCAGTACTTC. Amino acid sequence: CASSPAGQQETQYF.